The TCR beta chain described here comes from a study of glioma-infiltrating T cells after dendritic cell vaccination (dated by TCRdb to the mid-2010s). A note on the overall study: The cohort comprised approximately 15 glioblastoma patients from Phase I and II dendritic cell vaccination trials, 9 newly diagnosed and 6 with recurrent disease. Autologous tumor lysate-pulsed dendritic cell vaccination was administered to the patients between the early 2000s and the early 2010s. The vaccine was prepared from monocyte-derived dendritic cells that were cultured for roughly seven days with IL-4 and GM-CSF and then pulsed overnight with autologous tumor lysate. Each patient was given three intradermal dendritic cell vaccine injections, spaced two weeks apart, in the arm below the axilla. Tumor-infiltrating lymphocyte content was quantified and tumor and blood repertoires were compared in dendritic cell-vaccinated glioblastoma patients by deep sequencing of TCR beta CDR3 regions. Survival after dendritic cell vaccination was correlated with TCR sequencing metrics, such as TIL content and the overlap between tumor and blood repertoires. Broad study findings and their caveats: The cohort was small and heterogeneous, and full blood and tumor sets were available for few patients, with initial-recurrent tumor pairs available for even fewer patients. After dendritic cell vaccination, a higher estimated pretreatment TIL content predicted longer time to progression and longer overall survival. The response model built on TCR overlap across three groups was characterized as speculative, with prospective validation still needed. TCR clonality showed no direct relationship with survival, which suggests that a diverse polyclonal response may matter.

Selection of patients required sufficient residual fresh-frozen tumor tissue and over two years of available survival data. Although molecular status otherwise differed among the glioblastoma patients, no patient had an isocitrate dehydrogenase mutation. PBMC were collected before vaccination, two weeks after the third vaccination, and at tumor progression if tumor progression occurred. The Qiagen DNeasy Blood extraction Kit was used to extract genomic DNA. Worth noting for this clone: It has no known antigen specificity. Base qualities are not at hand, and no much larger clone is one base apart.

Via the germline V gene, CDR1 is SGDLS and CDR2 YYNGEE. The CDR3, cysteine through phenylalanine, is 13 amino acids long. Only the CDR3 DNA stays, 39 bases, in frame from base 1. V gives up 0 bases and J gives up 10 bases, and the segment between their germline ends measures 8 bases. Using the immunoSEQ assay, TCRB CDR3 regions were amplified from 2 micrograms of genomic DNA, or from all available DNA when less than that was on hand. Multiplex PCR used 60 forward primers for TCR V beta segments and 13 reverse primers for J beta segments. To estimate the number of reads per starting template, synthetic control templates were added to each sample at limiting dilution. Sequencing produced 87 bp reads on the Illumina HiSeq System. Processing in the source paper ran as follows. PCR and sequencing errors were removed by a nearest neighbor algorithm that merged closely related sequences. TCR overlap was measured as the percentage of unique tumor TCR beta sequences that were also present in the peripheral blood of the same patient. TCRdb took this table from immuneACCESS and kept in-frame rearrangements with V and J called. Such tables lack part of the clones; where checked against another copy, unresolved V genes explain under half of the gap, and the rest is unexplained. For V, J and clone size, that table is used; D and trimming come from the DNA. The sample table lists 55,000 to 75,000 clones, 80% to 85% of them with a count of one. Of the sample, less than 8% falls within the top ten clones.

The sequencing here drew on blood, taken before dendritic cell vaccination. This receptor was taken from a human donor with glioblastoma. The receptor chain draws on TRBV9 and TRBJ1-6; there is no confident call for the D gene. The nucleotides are TGTGCCAGCAGCGTAGACACGGAGTCACCCCTCCACTTT. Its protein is CASSVDTESPLHF.